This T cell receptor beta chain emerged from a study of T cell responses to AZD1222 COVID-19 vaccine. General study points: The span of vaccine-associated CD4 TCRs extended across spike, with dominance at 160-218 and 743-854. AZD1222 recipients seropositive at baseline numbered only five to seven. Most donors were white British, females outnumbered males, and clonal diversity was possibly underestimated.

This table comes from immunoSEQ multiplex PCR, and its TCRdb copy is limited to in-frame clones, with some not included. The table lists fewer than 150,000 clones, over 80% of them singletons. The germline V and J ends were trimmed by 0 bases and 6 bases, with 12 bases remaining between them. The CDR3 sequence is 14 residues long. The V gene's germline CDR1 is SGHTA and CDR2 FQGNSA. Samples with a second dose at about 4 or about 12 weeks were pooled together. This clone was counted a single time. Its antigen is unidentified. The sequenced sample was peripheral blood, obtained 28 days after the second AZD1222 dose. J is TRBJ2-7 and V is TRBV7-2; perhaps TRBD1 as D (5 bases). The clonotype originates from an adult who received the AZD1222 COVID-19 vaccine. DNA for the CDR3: TGTGCCAGCAGCTTAGCCAGGGAAGGGCCCGAGCAGTACTTC. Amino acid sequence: CASSLAREGPEQYF.